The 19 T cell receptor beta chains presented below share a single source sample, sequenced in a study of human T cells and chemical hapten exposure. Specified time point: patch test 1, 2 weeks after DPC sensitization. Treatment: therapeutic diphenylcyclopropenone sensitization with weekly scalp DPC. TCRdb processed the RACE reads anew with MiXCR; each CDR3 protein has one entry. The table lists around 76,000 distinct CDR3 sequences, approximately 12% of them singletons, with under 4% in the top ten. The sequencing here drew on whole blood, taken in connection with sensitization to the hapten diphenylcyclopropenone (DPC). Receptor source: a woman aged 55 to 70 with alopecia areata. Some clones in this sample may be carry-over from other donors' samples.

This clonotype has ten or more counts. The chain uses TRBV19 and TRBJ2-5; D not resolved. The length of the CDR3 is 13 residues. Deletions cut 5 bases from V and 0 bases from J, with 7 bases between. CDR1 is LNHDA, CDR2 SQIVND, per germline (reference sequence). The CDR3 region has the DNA TGTGCCAGTAGTCGGGCTTACCAAGAGACCCAGTACTTC. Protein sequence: CASSRAYQETQYF. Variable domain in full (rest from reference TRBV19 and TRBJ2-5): DGGITQSPKYLFRKEGQNVTLSCEQNLNHDAMYWYRQDPGQGLRLIYYSQIVNDFQKGDIAEGYSVSREKKESFPLTVTSAQKNPTAFYLCASSRAYQETQYFGPGTRLLVL.

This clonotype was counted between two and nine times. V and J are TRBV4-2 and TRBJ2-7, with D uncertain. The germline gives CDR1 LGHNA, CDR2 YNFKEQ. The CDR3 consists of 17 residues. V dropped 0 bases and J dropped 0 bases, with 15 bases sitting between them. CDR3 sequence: CASSQDWRTPSSYEQYF. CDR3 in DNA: TGTGCCAGCAGCCAAGATTGGCGGACCCCGAGCTCCTACGAGCAGTACTTC.

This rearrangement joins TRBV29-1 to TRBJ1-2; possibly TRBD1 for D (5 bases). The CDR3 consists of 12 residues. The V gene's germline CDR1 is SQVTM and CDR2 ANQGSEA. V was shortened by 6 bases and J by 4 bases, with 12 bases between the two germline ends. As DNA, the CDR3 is TGCAGCGTGTCATGGGGCTCCTATGGCTACACCTTC. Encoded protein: CSVSWGSYGYTF.

The CDR3 DNA follows: TGTGCCAGCACCACCCGGTCCCACTATGGCTACACCTTC. Its protein product is CASTTRSHYGYTF. V gene TRBV12-3 or TRBV12-4 combines with J gene TRBJ1-2; the D is unclear. The CDR3 loop spans 13 amino acids. V lost 7 bases to trimming and J lost 3 bases, with 12 bases between them.

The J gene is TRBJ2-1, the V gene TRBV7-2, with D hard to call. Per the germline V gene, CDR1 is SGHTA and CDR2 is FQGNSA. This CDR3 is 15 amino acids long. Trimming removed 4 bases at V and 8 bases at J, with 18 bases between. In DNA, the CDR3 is TGTGCCAGCAGCTCCCACTATCGCCGCGACTATGAGCAGTTCTTC. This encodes CASSSHYRRDYEQFF.

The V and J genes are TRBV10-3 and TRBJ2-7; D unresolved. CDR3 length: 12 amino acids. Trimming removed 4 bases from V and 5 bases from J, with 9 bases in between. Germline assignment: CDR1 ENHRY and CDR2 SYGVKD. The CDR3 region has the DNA TGTGCCATCAGTGGGCATGGGGACGAGCAGTACTTC. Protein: CAISGHGDEQYF.

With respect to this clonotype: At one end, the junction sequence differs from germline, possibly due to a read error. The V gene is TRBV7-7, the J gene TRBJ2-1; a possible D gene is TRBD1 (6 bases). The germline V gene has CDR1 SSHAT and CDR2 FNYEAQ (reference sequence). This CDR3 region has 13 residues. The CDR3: CASSSGVNNEQFF. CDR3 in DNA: TGTGCTAGCAGCTCAGGGGTAAACAATGAGCAGTTCTTC.

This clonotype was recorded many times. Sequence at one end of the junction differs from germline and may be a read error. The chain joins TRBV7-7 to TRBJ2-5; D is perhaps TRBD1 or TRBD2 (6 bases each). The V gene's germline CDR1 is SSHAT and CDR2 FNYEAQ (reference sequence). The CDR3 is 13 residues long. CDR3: CASRAGGQGTQYF. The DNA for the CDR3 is TGTGCTAGCAGAGCCGGGGGCCAGGGGACCCAGTACTTC. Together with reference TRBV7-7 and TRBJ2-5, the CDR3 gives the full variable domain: GAGVSQSPRYKVTKRGQDVTLRCDPISSHATLYWYQQALGQGPEFLTYFNYEAQPDKSGLPSDRFSAERPEGSISTLTIQRTEQRDSAMYRCASRAGGQGTQYFGPGTRLLVL.

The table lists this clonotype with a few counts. This CDR3 is CASSPTRLPEAFF. CDR3 DNA sequence: TGTGCCAGCAGCCCGACCAGATTACCTGAAGCTTTCTTT. The chain joins TRBV3-1 to TRBJ1-1; D gene uncertain. This CDR3 has 13 amino acids. Germline CDR1 LGHDT, CDR2 YNNKEL (reference sequence). Deletions cut 4 bases from V and 6 bases from J, with 12 bases between.

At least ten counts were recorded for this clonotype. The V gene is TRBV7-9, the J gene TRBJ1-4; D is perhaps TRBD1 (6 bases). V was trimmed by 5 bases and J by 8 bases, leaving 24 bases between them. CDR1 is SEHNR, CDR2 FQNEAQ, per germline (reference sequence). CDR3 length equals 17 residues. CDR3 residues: CASSPAGVHPGQEKLFF. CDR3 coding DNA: TGTGCCAGCAGCCCCGCAGGGGTCCACCCCGGACAGGAAAAACTGTTTTTT.

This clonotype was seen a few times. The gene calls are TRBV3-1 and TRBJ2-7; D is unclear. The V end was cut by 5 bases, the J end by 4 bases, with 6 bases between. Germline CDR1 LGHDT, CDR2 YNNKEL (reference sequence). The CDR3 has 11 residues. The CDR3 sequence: CASSFQYEQYF. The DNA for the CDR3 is TGTGCCAGCAGCTTCCAATACGAGCAGTACTTC.

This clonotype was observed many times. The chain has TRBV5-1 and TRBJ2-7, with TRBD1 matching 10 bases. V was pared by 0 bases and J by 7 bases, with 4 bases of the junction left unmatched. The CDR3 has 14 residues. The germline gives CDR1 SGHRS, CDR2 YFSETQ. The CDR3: CASSLGQGAREQYF. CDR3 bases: TGCGCCAGCAGCTTGGGACAGGGGGCACGGGAGCAGTACTTC.

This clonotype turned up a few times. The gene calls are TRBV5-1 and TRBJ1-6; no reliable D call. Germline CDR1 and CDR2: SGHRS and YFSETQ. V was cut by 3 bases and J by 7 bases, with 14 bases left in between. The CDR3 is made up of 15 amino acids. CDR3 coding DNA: TGCGCCAGCAGCTACGGCGGTGGTATGAATTCACCCCTCCACTTT. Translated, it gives CASSYGGGMNSPLHF.

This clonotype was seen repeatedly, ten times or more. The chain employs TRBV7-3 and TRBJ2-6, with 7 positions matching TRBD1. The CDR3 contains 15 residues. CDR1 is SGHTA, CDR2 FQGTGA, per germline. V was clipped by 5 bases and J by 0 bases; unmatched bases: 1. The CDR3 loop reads CASSPGGSGANVLTF. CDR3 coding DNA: TGTGCCAGCAGCCCAGGGGGCTCTGGGGCCAACGTCCTGACTTTC.

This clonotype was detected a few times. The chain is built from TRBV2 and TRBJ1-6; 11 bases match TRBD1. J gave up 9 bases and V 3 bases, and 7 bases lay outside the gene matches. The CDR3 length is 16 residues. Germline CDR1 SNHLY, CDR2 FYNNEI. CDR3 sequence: CASSDFWDRGSSPLHF. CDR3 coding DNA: TGTGCCAGCAGTGATTTTTGGGACAGGGGGAGTTCACCCCTCCACTTT.

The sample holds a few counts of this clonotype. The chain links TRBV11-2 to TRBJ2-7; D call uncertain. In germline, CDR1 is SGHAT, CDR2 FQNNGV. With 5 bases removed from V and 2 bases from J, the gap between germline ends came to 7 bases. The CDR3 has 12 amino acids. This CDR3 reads CASSPQTYEQYF. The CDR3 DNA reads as TGTGCCAGCAGCCCTCAGACCTACGAGCAGTACTTC.

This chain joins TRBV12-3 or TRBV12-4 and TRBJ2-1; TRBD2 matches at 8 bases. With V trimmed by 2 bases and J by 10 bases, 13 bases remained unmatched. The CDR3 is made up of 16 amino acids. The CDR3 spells CASSLIRRLAGSEQFF. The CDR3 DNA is TGTGCCAGCAGTTTAATTCGGCGGCTAGCGGGCTCAGAGCAGTTCTTC.

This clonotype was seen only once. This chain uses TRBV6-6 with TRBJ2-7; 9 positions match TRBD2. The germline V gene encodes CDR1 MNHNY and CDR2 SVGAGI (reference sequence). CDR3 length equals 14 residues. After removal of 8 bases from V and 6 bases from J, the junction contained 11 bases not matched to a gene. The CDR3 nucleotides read TGTGCCAGCGGTAGGGGCGCTAGCGGGGCCGAGCAGTACTTC. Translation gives CASGRGASGAEQYF.

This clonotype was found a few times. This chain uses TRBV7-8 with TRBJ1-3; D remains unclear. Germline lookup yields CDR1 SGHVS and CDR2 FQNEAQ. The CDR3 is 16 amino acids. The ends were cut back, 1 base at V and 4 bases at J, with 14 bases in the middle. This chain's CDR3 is CASSLGPGLTGNTIYF. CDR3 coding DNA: TGTGCCAGCAGCTTAGGGCCGGGCCTTACCGGAAACACCATATATTTT. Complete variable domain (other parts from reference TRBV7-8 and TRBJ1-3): GAGVSQSPRYKVAKRGQDVALRCDPISGHVSLFWYQQALGQGPEFLTYFQNEAQLDKSGLPSDRFFAERPEGSVSTLKIQRTQQEDSAVYLCASSLGPGLTGNTIYFGEGSWLTVV.